Listed below are T cell receptor beta chains from one sample, sequenced in a study of T cell repertoires in cytomegalovirus infection. Their target antigens are unknown. TCRdb ran MiXCR on the reads and lists one entry per CDR3 protein. The sample has 680,000 or so distinct CDR3 sequences; roughly 36% are singletons. This material consisted of cultured PBMCs, taken from culture after CMV antigen stimulation. The receptors here all came from a human donor in good health (CMV status not recorded). Some clones in this sample may be carry-over from other donors' samples. Each CDR3 is given with its conserved first and last residue. Fields, in order: CDR3 protein, CDR3 DNA, V gene, D gene, J gene, clone size. D genes are given only for firm matches. Not all rows give a size; the values are once, few, many and, for expanded clones, a class.

CASSQQWTSGYNEQFF TGTGCCAGCAGCCAACAATGGACTAGCGGTTACAATGAGCAGTTCTTC TRBV11-2 TRBD2 TRBJ2-1 NA
CASSTPGLAGDNTQYF TGTGCCAGCAGTACCCCAGGACTAGCGGGAGACAATACGCAGTATTTT TRBV6-2/TRBV6-3 TRBD2 TRBJ2-3 NA
CASSEQGAYTGELFF TGTGCCAGCAGTGAACAGGGGGCTTACACCGGGGAGCTGTTTTTT TRBV6-1 TRBD1 TRBJ2-2 few
CASSLEASGFTLYEQYF TGTGCCAGCAGCTTAGAGGCTTCCGGCTTTACCCTCTACGAGCAGTACTTC TRBV7-2 NA TRBJ2-7 few
CASKIPGTTGETQYF TGTGCCAGCAAGATCCCCGGGACAACTGGGGAGACCCAGTACTTC TRBV7-2 NA TRBJ2-5 few
CASSLLGGDSNQPQHF TGTGCCAGCAGCTTATTAGGAGGCGATAGCAATCAGCCCCAGCATTTT TRBV7-2 NA TRBJ1-5 few
CASSYEAGPTTDTQYF TGTGCCAGCAGCTATGAAGCGGGGCCAACCACAGATACGCAGTATTTT TRBV7-8 TRBD2 TRBJ2-3 once
CASRKEQLLNTEAFF TGTGCCAGCAGAAAAGAACAGCTTTTGAACACTGAAGCTTTCTTT TRBV2 NA TRBJ1-1 NA
CASGLGPPLEEKLFF TGTGCCAGTGGACTTGGGCCGCCTCTGGAAGAAAAACTGTTTTTT TRBV2 NA TRBJ1-4 NA
CASLRGLGLARSGANVLTF TGTGCCAGCTTGCGGGGTTTAGGACTAGCACGCTCTGGGGCCAACGTCCTGACTTTC TRBV7-8 TRBD2 TRBJ2-6 few
CASSSLWGPAYEQYF TGTGCCAGCAGCTCCTTGTGGGGGCCCGCCTACGAGCAGTACTTC TRBV7-2 NA TRBJ2-7 few
CASASGGYNEQFF TGTGCCAGCGCTAGCGGGGGCTACAATGAGCAGTTCTTC TRBV7-6 TRBD2 TRBJ2-1 NA
CASSFLPGFGTGGTDTQYF TGTGCCAGCAGCTTCCTCCCGGGGTTTGGGACAGGGGGCACAGATACGCAGTATTTT TRBV7-3 TRBD1 TRBJ2-3 NA
CASSFDDTQYF TGTGCCAGCAGTTTCGACGATACGCAGTATTTT TRBV12-3/TRBV12-4 NA TRBJ2-3 few
CASSLDSYTDTVYYEQYF TGTGCCAGCAGCTTAGATAGCTACACGGACACGGTATACTACGAGCAGTACTTC TRBV7-2 NA TRBJ2-7 many
CASSLRGVDTQYF TGTGCCAGCAGCTTGCGTGGGGTAGATACGCAGTATTTT TRBV7-6 NA TRBJ2-3 many
CASSPTGRAGEQYF TGTGCCAGCAGTCCGACTGGGAGGGCCGGCGAGCAGTACTTC TRBV7-6 TRBD2 TRBJ2-7 few
CATSIGREREYEQYF TGTGCCACGTCGATAGGGCGGGAACGAGAGTACGAGCAGTACTTC TRBV2 NA TRBJ2-7 few
CSATFRDRWAPGYTF TGCAGTGCTACCTTTAGGGACAGGTGGGCTCCTGGCTACACCTTC TRBV20-1 TRBD1 TRBJ1-2 NA
CSARDGRRAYEQYF TGCAGTGCTAGAGATGGGCGCAGAGCCTACGAGCAGTACTTC TRBV20-1 NA TRBJ2-7 NA
CASSQGDRGIGYTIYF TGCGCCAGCAGCCAAGGGGACAGGGGAATCGGGTACACCATATATTTT TRBV4-1 TRBD1 TRBJ1-3 NA
CASSSPPGRDTQYF TGTGCCAGCAGCTCCCCACCCGGCAGGGATACGCAGTATTTT TRBV7-2 NA TRBJ2-3 few
CASSEQGYTGKFF TGTGCCAGCAGTGAACAGGGGTACACCGGAAAGTTCTTC TRBV6-1 NA TRBJ2-1 NA
CASISLVSSGNTIYF TGTGCCAGCATATCCCTTGTCTCTTCTGGAAACACCATATATTTT TRBV28 NA TRBJ1-3 NA
CASSLRTSGSIETQYF TGTGCCAGCAGCCTGCGGACTAGCGGGAGTATAGAGACCCAGTACTTC TRBV5-4 TRBD2 TRBJ2-5 NA
CASTEGQYNIQYF TGTGCCAGCACTGAAGGGCAATATAACATTCAGTACTTC TRBV28 NA TRBJ2-4 NA
CASSPRNSYEQYF TGTGCCAGCAGCCCCCGGAACTCCTACGAGCAGTACTTC TRBV7-9 NA TRBJ2-7 few
CASARDKYGYTF TGTGCCAGCGCGAGAGACAAATATGGCTACACCTTC TRBV5-6 NA TRBJ1-2 NA
CASSLWTNEQFF TGTGCCAGCAGCCTCTGGACCAATGAGCAGTTCTTC TRBV5-5 NA TRBJ2-1 many
CASRSTSGRRGKGENIQYF TGTGCCAGCCGTTCAACTAGCGGGAGAAGGGGGAAAGGAGAAAACATTCAGTACTTC TRBV6-6 TRBD2 TRBJ2-4 NA
CASSYSAGGPYEQYF TGTGCCAGCAGTTACTCGGCCGGGGGCCCCTACGAGCAGTACTTC TRBV6-6 NA TRBJ2-7 NA
CASSALAGGVETQYF TGCGCCAGCAGTGCCTTAGCGGGGGGTGTTGAGACCCAGTACTTC TRBV10-2 TRBD2 TRBJ2-5 NA
CASSSQRGFEQYF TGTGCCAGCAGCTCGCAACGCGGCTTCGAGCAGTACTTC TRBV11-2 NA TRBJ2-7 NA
CASSYVGSSGANVLTF TGTGCCAGCAGTTATGTCGGGTCTTCTGGGGCCAACGTCCTGACTTTC TRBV6-2/TRBV6-3 NA TRBJ2-6 NA
CAISSSGRSNTQYF TGTGCCATCAGTTCAAGCGGGAGGTCAAATACGCAGTATTTT TRBV10-3 TRBD2 TRBJ2-3 few
CASSYQLNNGELFF TGTGCCAGCAGTTACCAATTAAACAACGGGGAGCTGTTTTTT TRBV6-2/TRBV6-3 NA TRBJ2-2 NA
CASSASGTNYGYTF TGTGCCAGTAGTGCCTCCGGGACGAACTATGGCTACACCTTC TRBV19 NA TRBJ1-2 NA
CASTPGGLGRNEQFF TGTGCCAGCACTCCCGGGGGACTAGGTCGCAATGAGCAGTTCTTC TRBV6-2/TRBV6-3 TRBD2 TRBJ2-1 NA
CSARDLWTSESSDTQYF TGCAGTGCTAGAGATCTATGGACTAGCGAATCCTCAGATACGCAGTATTTT TRBV20-1 TRBD2 TRBJ2-3 NA
CASSTGLNTEAFF TGTGCCAGCAGCACCGGGTTGAACACTGAAGCTTTCTTT TRBV7-2 NA TRBJ1-1 many
CASSRTLFTEAFF TGTGCCAGCAGCCGGACACTTTTCACTGAAGCTTTCTTT TRBV12-3/TRBV12-4 NA TRBJ1-1 few
CASGLYFDPSGRDEEETQYF TGTGCTAGTGGTTTATACTTCGACCCCAGCGGGCGGGACGAAGAAGAGACCCAGTACTTC TRBV12-5 NA TRBJ2-5 many
CASSFGLFTGELFF TGTGCCAGCAGTTTCGGGCTTTTCACCGGGGAGCTGTTTTTT TRBV27 NA TRBJ2-2 NA
CASSLWTSGVETQYF TGTGCCAGCAGCCTGTGGACTAGCGGGGTGGAGACCCAGTACTTC TRBV7-9 TRBD2 TRBJ2-5 NA
CASSQVAAQVNGYTF TGCGCCAGCAGCCAAGTGGCCGCGCAGGTCAATGGCTACACCTTC TRBV4-3 NA TRBJ1-2 NA
CASSQSESSYEQYF TGTGCCAGCAGTCAAAGCGAAAGCTCCTACGAGCAGTACTTC TRBV12-3/TRBV12-4 NA TRBJ2-7 many